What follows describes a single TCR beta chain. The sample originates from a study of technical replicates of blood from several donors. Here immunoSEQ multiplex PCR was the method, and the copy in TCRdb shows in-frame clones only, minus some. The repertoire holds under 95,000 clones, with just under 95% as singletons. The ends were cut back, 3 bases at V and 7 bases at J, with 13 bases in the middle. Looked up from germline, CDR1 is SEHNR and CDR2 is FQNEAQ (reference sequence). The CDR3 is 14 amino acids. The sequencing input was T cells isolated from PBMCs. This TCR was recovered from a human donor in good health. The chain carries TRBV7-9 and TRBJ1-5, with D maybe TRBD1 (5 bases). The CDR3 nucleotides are TGTGCCAGCAGCTTTGAAGGGGTAGGGCAGCCCCAGCATTTT. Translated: CASSFEGVGQPQHF.